This T cell receptor (beta chain) was observed in a study of cytomegalovirus exposure and HLA in healthy donors. Amplification used 60 Vbeta primers and 13 Jbeta primers. Repertoires were generated with immunoSEQ multiplex PCR, while TCRdb's copy carries only in-frame clones and drops some. The table lists roughly 140,000 clones, nearly 80% of them singletons. The CDR3 sequence is 13 residues long. The V and J ends lost 6 bases and 7 bases respectively, with 16 bases between them. In germline, CDR1 is SGHTA, CDR2 FQGNSA. The genes are TRBV7-2 and TRBJ2-7; TRBD2 is a possible D gene (6 bases). What was sequenced was PBMCs. The sequence was collected from a man in his forties in good health and CMV-seropositive. The CDR3 region has the DNA TGTGCCAGCAGACTAGCCGGGAGCGCGGAGCAGTACTTC. The encoded protein is CASRLAGSAEQYF.